These 9 T cell receptor beta chains share one sample of origin, sequenced in a study of shared clonotypes between healthy human individuals. TCRdb's table, derived via immunoSEQ multiplex PCR, lists solely in-frame clones and lacks some. The sample consists of about a million clones, approximately 80% of them appearing once. The sample comprised memory CD4+ T cells from PBMCs. The subset: CD45RA-negative fraction. The receptor source for this set is a man between 18 and 29 years old in good health. Some clones in this sample may be carry-over from other donors' samples.

J is TRBJ2-7 and V is TRBV6-1, with D hard to call. CDR1 is MNHNS, CDR2 SASEGT, per germline. Trimming left V 6 bases short and J 4 bases short, with 7 bases between. CDR3 size: 11 residues. The CDR3 nucleotides read TGTGCCAGCAGCCGCAAGTACGAGCAGTACTTC. It codes for CASSRKYEQYF.

The chain carries TRBV30 and TRBJ1-3; no reliable D call. V was pared by 0 bases and J by 2 bases, with 8 bases between. Germline V lookup: CDR1 GTSNPN, CDR2 SVGIG (reference sequence). The CDR3 consists of 14 residues. The CDR3 region is CAWSVLATGNTIYF. CDR3 nucleotides: TGTGCCTGGAGTGTACTCGCTACTGGAAACACCATATATTTT.

The chain carries TRBV2 and TRBJ2-7; TRBD2 aligns across 10 bases. Looked up from germline, CDR1 is SNHLY and CDR2 is FYNNEI. The CDR3 contains 15 residues. V lost 8 bases and J lost 2; bases outside the gene matches: 9. Written as DNA, the CDR3 is TGTGCCAGCGGCGAGTGGACTAGCGGAGCCTACGAGCAGTACTTC. Protein sequence: CASGEWTSGAYEQYF.

The gene calls are TRBV7-2 and TRBJ1-6; the match to TRBD1 covers 7 bases. CDR3 size: 15 residues. CDR1 is SGHTA, CDR2 FQGNSA, per germline. V was clipped by 5 bases and J by 10 bases; unmatched bases: 11. CDR3 DNA sequence: TGTGCCAGCAGCATAAGACAGGGAGGTCGATCACCCCTCCACTTT. Translating it yields CASSIRQGGRSPLHF.

This clone appeared a single time. The chain has TRBV19 and TRBJ1-4; tentative D call: TRBD1 (5 bases). V lost 6 bases to trimming and J lost 2 bases, with 10 bases between them. The CDR3 is 14 amino acids. CDR1 and CDR2 (germline): LNHDA, SQIVND (reference sequence). For the CDR3, the DNA is TGTGCCAGTAGGCAGGGAGACACTAATGAAAAACTGTTTTTT. This gives the protein CASRQGDTNEKLFF.

The rearrangement links TRBV28 to TRBJ2-5, with D perhaps being TRBD1 or TRBD2 (6 bases each). The germline V and J ends were trimmed by 2 bases and 5 bases, with 12 bases remaining between them. From germline, CDR1 is MDHEN and CDR2 SYDVKM. This CDR3 contains 14 residues. CDR3 protein: CASSLGGQGETQYF. CDR3 sequence (DNA): TGTGCCAGCAGTTTAGGGGGGCAGGGGGAGACCCAGTACTTC.

This clone was detected only once. The chain links TRBV29-1 to TRBJ2-3; D is perhaps TRBD1 (6 bases). Germline lookup yields CDR1 SQVTM and CDR2 ANQGSEA. V was pared by 3 bases and J by 6 bases, with 22 bases between. This CDR3 spans 16 amino acids. The CDR3 nucleotides read TGCAGCGTTGATAGCCCCGGGGCAGGGGCCCGGGATACGCAGTATTTT. This translates into CSVDSPGAGARDTQYF.

The J gene is TRBJ2-7, the V gene TRBV4-2, with 7 nucleotides matching TRBD1. This CDR3 is 16 amino acids long. V lost 1 base, J lost 2 bases, and 8 bases stayed unmatched. CDR1 is LGHNA and CDR2 is YNFKEQ in the germline V gene. The CDR3 spells CASSQVGSTGTYEQYF. CDR3 sequence (DNA): TGTGCCAGCAGCCAAGTCGGTTCGACAGGGACCTACGAGCAGTACTTC.

This clone was counted once. The rearrangement joins TRBV20-1 to TRBJ2-1; D possibly corresponds to TRBD2 (6 bases). The CDR3 runs 10 residues. V lost 7 bases and J lost 13, with 14 bases in between. The germline CDR1 and CDR2 sequences are DFQATT and SNEGSKA (reference sequence). CDR3 loop: CSVSDYQQFF. The CDR3 DNA reads TGCAGTGTCTCGGACTATCAACAGTTCTTC.